This T cell receptor beta chain was observed in a study of T cells in Graves' hyperthyroidism and ophthalmopathy. Study conclusions and caveats: Ophthalmopathy cases were set apart from stable hyperthyroidism by a 13 V-J model.

Trimming took 6 bases from V and 3 from J; bases not matched to a gene: 7. Germline values: CDR1 LGHDT, CDR2 YNNKEL (reference sequence). The CDR3 consists of 14 residues. In this sample, this clonotype turned up many times. Its antigen is as yet unknown. Blood was drawn at first hyperthyroidism diagnosis, before any ophthalmopathy symptoms. Fresh 10 ml peripheral blood yielded PBMCs. Template material for amplifying TCR beta CDR3 regions consisted of RNA transcripts. Initially, a first-round RT-PCR of the TCR CDR3 employed the HTBI primer set. One entry per CDR3 protein, called by TCRdb with MiXCR from the multiplex PCR reads. The table has 650,000 to 850,000 distinct CDR3 sequences, 18% seen once.

Sequenced material: blood. The sequence was collected from a woman between 50 and 59 years old with Graves' hyperthyroidism that later progressed to Graves' ophthalmopathy. The rearrangement uses TRBV3-1 and TRBJ1-1; 7 nucleotides align to TRBD1. The CDR3 bases are TGTGCCAGCAGGCGACAGGGAACAGACACTGAAGCTTTCTTT. Its translation: CASRRQGTDTEAFF.